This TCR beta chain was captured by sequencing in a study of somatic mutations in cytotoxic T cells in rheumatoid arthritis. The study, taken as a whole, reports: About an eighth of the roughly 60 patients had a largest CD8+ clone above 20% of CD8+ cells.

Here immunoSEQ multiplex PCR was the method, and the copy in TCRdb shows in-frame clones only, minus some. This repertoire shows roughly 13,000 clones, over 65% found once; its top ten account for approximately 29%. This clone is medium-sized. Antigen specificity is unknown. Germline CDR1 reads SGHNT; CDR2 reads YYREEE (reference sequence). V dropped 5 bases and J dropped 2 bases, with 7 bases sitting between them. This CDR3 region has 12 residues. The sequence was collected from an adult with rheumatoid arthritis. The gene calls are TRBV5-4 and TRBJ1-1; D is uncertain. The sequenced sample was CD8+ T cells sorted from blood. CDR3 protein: CASREGNTEAFF. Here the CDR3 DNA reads TGTGCCAGCAGGGAGGGTAACACTGAAGCTTTCTTT.